The sequence of this T cell receptor (beta chain) was determined in a study of blood T cell repertoires in COVID-19. The assay was immunoSEQ multiplex PCR, and TCRdb's table has in-frame clones only and misses some. The data contain around 130,000 clones, about three quarters of them singletons. This CDR3 has 16 residues. CDR1 is SGHAT and CDR2 is FQNNGV in the germline V gene. Trimming removed 5 bases from V and 0 bases from J, with 13 bases in between. This clone was detected a few times. This receptor was identified in a man aged 45 to 65 with acute or convalescent COVID-19. What was sequenced was peripheral blood. The chain couples TRBV11-2 to TRBJ1-4, with D maybe TRBD1 (6 bases). In DNA form, the CDR3 reads TGTGCCAGCAGCCGAGGGGGGGGGCCAACTAATGAAAAACTGTTTTTT. It encodes CASSRGGGPTNEKLFF.